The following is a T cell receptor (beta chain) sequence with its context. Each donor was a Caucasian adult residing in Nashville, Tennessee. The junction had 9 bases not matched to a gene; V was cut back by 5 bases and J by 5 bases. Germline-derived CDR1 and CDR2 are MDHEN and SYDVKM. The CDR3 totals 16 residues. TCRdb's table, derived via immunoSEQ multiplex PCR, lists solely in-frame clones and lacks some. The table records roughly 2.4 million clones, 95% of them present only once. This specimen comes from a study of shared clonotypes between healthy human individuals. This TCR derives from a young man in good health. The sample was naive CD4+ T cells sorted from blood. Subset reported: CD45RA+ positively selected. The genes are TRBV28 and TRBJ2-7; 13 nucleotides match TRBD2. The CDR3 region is CASSPLRLAGGNEQYF. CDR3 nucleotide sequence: TGTGCCAGCAGTCCCCTGAGACTAGCGGGGGGAAACGAGCAGTACTTC.